This entry features one T cell receptor beta chain sequence. Germline values: CDR1 SGHTA, CDR2 FQGTGA. Trimming took off 5 bases at V and 0 bases at J, with 20 bases between the two ends. This CDR3 is 19 amino acids long. These data are taken from a study of cytomegalovirus exposure and HLA in healthy donors. The PCR was carried out with 60 Vbeta primers and 13 Jbeta primers. The protocol was immunoSEQ multiplex PCR, while the TCRdb copy is restricted to in-frame clones and leaves out a portion. The data show around 100,000 clones, with approximately 83% seen just once and 3.7% held by the top ten. The V gene is TRBV7-3, the J gene TRBJ2-6, with D possibly being TRBD1 (5 bases). This TCR came from a female donor in good health and CMV-seropositive. The sequenced sample consisted of PBMCs. The CDR3 reads CASSQQTAGPISGANVLTF. The CDR3 region has the DNA TGTGCCAGCAGCCAACAAACGGCAGGGCCTATCTCTGGGGCCAACGTCCTGACTTTC.